Sequencing of this TCR beta chain was carried out in a study of blood T cell repertoires in COVID-19. Turning to the study itself: The study drew acute and convalescent COVID-19 samples from the United States, Italy and Spain. Sources were T cells, B-cell-depleted T cells, or PBMCs; the material itself was cDNA or gDNA.

The ends were cut back, 2 bases at V and 4 bases at J, with 8 bases in the middle. From germline, CDR1 is MNHEY and CDR2 SVGAGI. The CDR3 is 13 amino acids. Original analysis: Estimated nucleated cell counts came from reference gene primer amplification. TCRdb's copy holds only in-frame clones and misses some; the assay was immunoSEQ multiplex PCR. Clone size and V and J calls were adopted from that table, with D and trimming inferred from the DNA. Among about 200,000 clones listed, around 85% were seen once. The sequence came from a man in his 60s with acute or convalescent COVID-19. The gene calls are TRBV6-5 and TRBJ1-2; D not resolved. The sequenced sample consisted of peripheral blood. CDR3 bases: TGTGCCAGCAGTTACGGTCTCGGCTATGGCTACACCTTC. Protein product: CASSYGLGYGYTF.